This TCR beta chain was retrieved from a study of cytomegalovirus exposure and HLA in healthy donors. Study-wide results and caveats: It was taken for granted in presence/absence analyses that sequencing depth across donors was roughly uniform. Later analysis suggested most CMV-associated TCR beta chains were HLA-restricted. Most TCR sequences were uncommon, yet certain public TCRs appeared in many donors.

Regarding this clone: The target antigen is unknown.

The PCR ran on 60 Vbeta and 13 Jbeta primers. Libraries were prepared by immunoSEQ multiplex PCR; TCRdb keeps only in-frame clonotypes and omits some of them. The data show 140,000 to 150,000 clones, with more than 60% seen just once and about an eighth held by the top ten. Trimming shortened V by 4 bases and J by 4 bases, and 3 bases separated the two germline ends. CDR3 length equals 11 residues. Germline V lookup: CDR1 SGHAT, CDR2 FQDESV (reference sequence). Specimen: PBMCs. The receptor was derived from a man in his forties in good health and CMV-seropositive. The rearrangement joins TRBV11-1 to TRBJ2-3; D remains unclear. The CDR3 is CASSSADTQYF. The CDR3 DNA follows: TGTGCCAGCAGCTCCGCAGATACGCAGTATTTT.